What follows is one T cell receptor beta chain and its context. The CDR3 contains 11 residues. V dropped 6 bases and J dropped 8; count of bases not matched to a gene: 3. The source of the sample is a study of blood T cell repertoires in COVID-19. In the authors' methods: How many nucleated cells were present was estimated from reference gene primer amplification. TCRdb's copy holds only in-frame clones and misses some; the assay was immunoSEQ multiplex PCR. V and J calls and clone size are as listed in that table; D and trimming were resolved from the DNA. The data show some 320,000 clones, with more than 85% seen just once and around 3.9% held by the top ten.

The chain combines TRBV12-3 or TRBV12-4 with TRBJ2-7; 8 nucleotides align to TRBD1. The clonotype originates from a woman under 40 who had been exposed to COVID-19. Sequencing input: PBMCs or T cells enriched from blood (not recorded which). The DNA for the CDR3 is TGTGCCAGCAGAAGACAGGGGAAGCAGTACTTC. This sequence encodes CASRRQGKQYF.